The 4 T cell receptor beta chains below were found in one sample sequenced in a study of T cell clonality in common variable immunodeficiency. Libraries were prepared by immunoSEQ multiplex PCR; TCRdb keeps only in-frame clonotypes and omits some of them. Singletons are absent from the sample, which has over 55,000 clones. The sample consisted of peripheral blood mononuclear cells. The receptors shown here come from a person between 18 and 75 years old in good health.

In this sample, this clone turned up many times. The CDR3 end lies 3 residues beyond the end of the read and is filled in from the germline J gene. The genes are TRBV4-1 and TRBJ2-7, with 10 bases matching TRBD2. Germline values: CDR1 MGHRA, CDR2 YSYEKL. J lost 0 bases, V lost 4 bases, and 9 bases had no gene match. This CDR3 has 17 residues. The CDR3 here is CASSRYQLAGSSYEQYF. CDR3 DNA, as far as it was read: TGCGCCAGCAGCCGTTACCAACTAGCGGGAAGCTCCTACGAG.

The table lists this clone with many counts. The read is 3 residues too short to cover the CDR3 end, so that end is filled in from the germline J gene. The gene calls are TRBV29-1 and TRBJ2-1; D gene ambiguous. The CDR3 covers 11 residues. From germline, CDR1 is SQVTM and CDR2 ANQGSEA. V was shortened by 3 bases and J by 7 bases, with 7 bases between the two germline ends. The CDR3 loop reads CSVDLGNEQFF. The DNA read from the CDR3 is TGCAGCGTTGATCTAGGTAATGAG.

This clone qualifies as medium-sized. The CDR3 is cut off 3 residues early in the read; its end comes from the germline J gene. This chain joins TRBV9 and TRBJ2-3; D is undetermined. Germline V gene lookup returns CDR1 SGDLS and CDR2 YYNGEE. The germline V and J ends were trimmed by 0 bases and 0 bases, with 11 bases remaining between them. The CDR3 length is 16 residues. CDR3: CASSVGSSDSTDTQYF. CDR3 DNA (partial): TGTGCCAGCAGCGTAGGGTCCAGCGATAGCACAGATACG.

This clone appeared many times. The missing CDR3 end, 3 residues past where the read stops, is filled in from the germline J gene. This chain connects TRBV5-1 to TRBJ1-6; possibly TRBD1 for D (6 bases). The CDR3 extends over 16 amino acids. Per germline, CDR1 SGHRS and CDR2 YFSETQ. V lost 2 bases and J lost 9, with 18 bases in between. The sequenced part of the CDR3 DNA is TGCGCCAGCAGCTTAACGGCGGGGGGCCCGGGTTCACCC. It translates to CASSLTAGGPGSP. The entire CDR3 protein is CASSLTAGGPGSPLHF.